These 21 T cell receptor beta chains were sequenced from one sample in a study of cytomegalovirus exposure and HLA in healthy donors. Primers for the PCR totalled 60 Vbeta and 13 Jbeta. Sequencing used immunoSEQ multiplex PCR; TCRdb keeps in-frame clones, though not all of them. The data contain 80,000 to 130,000 clones, 60% to 80% of them singletons. The specimen sequenced was PBMCs. The receptors come from a woman younger than 35 in good health and CMV-seropositive.

This chain links TRBV6-1 with TRBJ1-4; no reliable D call. CDR3 length equals 15 residues. V lost 4 bases and J 1 base, leaving 10 bases between the germline ends. Germline V gives CDR1 MNHNS, CDR2 SASEGT. CDR3: CASSAQQLTNEKLFF. CDR3 DNA sequence: TGTGCCAGCAGTGCCCAACAGCTAACTAATGAAAAACTGTTTTTT.

The genes are TRBV7-9 and TRBJ2-7; TRBD1 agrees at 8 bases. The trim removed 1 base at V and 5 bases at J, leaving 4 bases unmatched. Germline CDR1 is SEHNR and CDR2 is FQNEAQ (reference sequence). The CDR3 is 14 amino acids. CDR3 in DNA: TGTGCCAGCAGCTTAGGGACAGGGTGGGACGAGCAGTACTTC. Residues: CASSLGTGWDEQYF.

The chain combines TRBV10-3 with TRBJ2-7; D possibly corresponds to TRBD2 (6 bases). V was cut by 3 bases and J by 5 bases, with 14 bases left in between. The CDR3 totals 14 residues. Per germline, CDR1 ENHRY and CDR2 SYGVKD. CDR3 sequence: CAISETGSYHEQYF. CDR3 coding DNA: TGTGCCATCAGTGAAACCGGGAGCTACCACGAGCAGTACTTC.

This clone appeared a few times. The rearrangement links TRBV7-9 to TRBJ1-1; D is possibly TRBD1 (6 bases). V was clipped by 5 bases and J by 4 bases, with 20 bases between them. CDR3 length: 16 amino acids. Germline CDR1 reads SEHNR; CDR2 reads FQNEAQ (reference sequence). Here the CDR3 reads CASSNTGPRGGTEAFF. CDR3 DNA: TGTGCCAGCAGCAACACAGGGCCCCGCGGGGGCACTGAAGCTTTCTTT.

The chain recombines TRBV7-2 with TRBJ2-1, with D perhaps TRBD2 (5 bases). Germline CDR1 and CDR2: SGHTA and FQGNSA. The CDR3 is 14 residues long. Trimming left V 1 base short and J 5 bases short, with 9 bases between. DNA for the CDR3: TGTGCCAGCAGCTTAGTTCGGGAAAACAATGAGCAGTTCTTC. Translated: CASSLVRENNEQFF.

The genes are TRBV6-1 and TRBJ1-1; tentative D call: TRBD1 (5 bases). The V end was cut by 6 bases, the J end by 4 bases, with 18 bases between. The CDR3 runs 15 residues. Germline values: CDR1 MNHNS, CDR2 SASEGT. This CDR3 is CASSNNRSWGTEAFF. CDR3 nucleotide sequence: TGTGCCAGCAGCAACAACAGGAGCTGGGGCACTGAAGCTTTCTTT.

The sample holds one count of this clone. The chain has TRBV6-1 and TRBJ2-5; TRBD2 might be the D (6 bases). The DNA end is a closer match to TRBJ2-7, so the J assignment may be wrong. Looked up from germline, CDR1 is MNHNS and CDR2 is SASEGT. The CDR3 is 17 residues long. CDR3 coding DNA: TGTGCCAGCAGTGACCCCATGTTCGGGGGTAGTCTGTACGAGCAGTACTTC. It yields the protein CASSDPMFGGSLYEQYF.

This clone appeared once. The J gene is TRBJ2-7, the V gene TRBV18, with 7 nucleotides matching TRBD1. V dropped 4 bases and J dropped 6; count of bases not matched to a gene: 12. Germline V gene data show CDR1 as KGHSH and CDR2 as LQKENI. CDR3 length: 15 amino acids. CDR3: CASSLQGLPLGEQYF. CDR3 sequence (DNA): TGTGCCAGCTCACTACAGGGGCTCCCTTTGGGCGAGCAGTACTTC.

The gene calls are TRBV19 and TRBJ2-1; the D is unclear. Germline V gene data show CDR1 as LNHDA and CDR2 as SQIVND (reference sequence). The CDR3 spans 13 residues. Trimming removed 7 bases from V and 3 bases from J, with 10 bases in between. CDR3 residues: CASKRQFYNEQFF. CDR3 DNA: TGTGCCAGTAAGAGGCAGTTCTACAATGAGCAGTTCTTC.

The chain links TRBV7-2 to TRBJ1-5; weak D call: TRBD1 (6 bases). The CDR3 has 13 amino acids. Trimming shortened V by 5 bases and J by 7 bases, and 12 bases separated the two germline ends. CDR1 and CDR2 from the germline V gene are SGHTA and FQGNSA. CDR3 sequence reads: CASSVRGEQPQHF. DNA for the CDR3: TGTGCCAGCAGCGTCAGGGGAGAACAGCCCCAGCATTTT. Full variable domain (missing parts from reference TRBV7-2 and TRBJ1-5): GAGVSQSPSNKVTEKGKDVELRCDPISGHTALYWYRQSLGQGLEFLIYFQGNSAPDKSGLPSDRFSAERTGGSVSTLTIQRTQQEDSAVYLCASSVRGEQPQHFGDGTRLSIL.

The rearrangement joins TRBV28 to TRBJ2-3; no clear D. Germline lookup yields CDR1 MDHEN and CDR2 SYDVKM. The CDR3 is made up of 13 amino acids. V lost 7 bases to trimming and J lost 4 bases, with 12 bases between them. The DNA of the CDR3 is TGTGCCAGCATTACACAACAAGCAGATACGCAGTATTTT. Protein product: CASITQQADTQYF.

V usage is TRBV6-6 and J usage is TRBJ2-6, with no clear D. This CDR3 contains 15 residues. Trimming stripped 6 bases from V and 0 bases from J, with 9 bases between. The germline gives CDR1 MNHNY, CDR2 SVGAGI (reference sequence). The CDR3: CASSPVTSGANVLTF. CDR3 coding DNA: TGTGCCAGCAGCCCAGTTACCTCTGGGGCCAACGTCCTGACTTTC.

V gene TRBV5-6 combines with J gene TRBJ1-2; D is perhaps TRBD1 (5 bases). The CDR3 spans 15 residues. Germline assignment: CDR1 SGHDT and CDR2 YYEEEE. Trimming pared 1 base from V and 2 bases from J, leaving 12 bases between. In DNA form, the CDR3 reads TGTGCCAGCAGCTTGCTGGGGCTGCAAAACTATGGCTACACCTTC. The encoded protein is CASSLLGLQNYGYTF.

The chain uses TRBV7-2 and TRBJ1-1; 9 positions agree with TRBD1. The trim removed 0 bases at V and 5 bases at J, leaving 4 bases unmatched. CDR3 length equals 15 residues. Germline CDR1 is SGHTA and CDR2 is FQGNSA. CDR3 coding DNA: TGTGCCAGCAGCTTAGCCGGACAGGGGAGTACTGAAGCTTTCTTT. Its protein is CASSLAGQGSTEAFF.

This chain connects TRBV7-3 to TRBJ2-1; 7 bases agree with TRBD1. The CDR3 length is 17 residues. Germline-derived CDR1 and CDR2 are SGHTA and FQGTGA. Losses at the gene ends were 5 bases for V and 5 bases for J; bases not matched to a gene: 15. The CDR3 reads CASSPWPNRDRDNEQFF. The CDR3 region has the DNA TGTGCCAGCAGCCCTTGGCCTAACCGGGACAGAGACAATGAGCAGTTCTTC.

The rearrangement uses TRBV10-3 and TRBJ1-2; 7 positions match TRBD1. J gave up 2 bases and V 2 bases, and 5 bases lay outside the gene matches. The CDR3 is made up of 15 amino acids. Germline lookup yields CDR1 ENHRY and CDR2 SYGVKD. CDR3: CAISEKGTENYGYTF. CDR3 DNA sequence: TGTGCCATCAGTGAGAAAGGGACAGAAAACTATGGCTACACCTTC.

The genes are TRBV25-1 and TRBJ2-3, with TRBD2 identical over 8 bases. CDR1 MGHDK and CDR2 SYGVNS come from the germline V gene. This CDR3 has 16 residues. The J segment lost 0 bases and the V segment lost 1 base, leaving 3 bases of the junction unmatched. The CDR3 DNA follows: TGTGCCAGCAGTGAATTAGCTAGCGGGAGCACAGATACGCAGTATTTT. Its protein product is CASSELASGSTDTQYF.

V gene TRBV5-1 combines with J gene TRBJ1-3; a possible D gene is TRBD1 (5 bases). The germline V gene has CDR1 SGHRS and CDR2 YFSETQ. Trimming stripped 2 bases from V and 3 bases from J, with 9 bases between. The CDR3 is 14 amino acids. This chain's CDR3 is CASSLGEDGNTIYF. The CDR3, as DNA: TGCGCCAGCAGCTTAGGGGAAGATGGAAACACCATATATTTT.

The chain has TRBV7-2 and TRBJ2-5, with D perhaps matching TRBD1 (6 bases). The germline CDR1 and CDR2 sequences are SGHTA and FQGNSA. The CDR3 totals 15 residues. V lost 5 bases and J lost 5, with 18 bases in between. The chain's CDR3 is CASSITGSLRETQYF. Here the CDR3 DNA reads TGTGCCAGCAGCATAACAGGGTCCTTGAGGGAGACCCAGTACTTC. Using reference TRBV7-2 and TRBJ2-5 for the parts outside the CDR3, the full variable domain is GAGVSQSPSNKVTEKGKDVELRCDPISGHTALYWYRQSLGQGLEFLIYFQGNSAPDKSGLPSDRFSAERTGGSVSTLTIQRTQQEDSAVYLCASSITGSLRETQYFGPGTRLLVL.

This clone was recorded only once. The V gene is TRBV3-1 (or the pseudogene TRBV3-2), the J gene TRBJ2-1, with D uncertain. V shed 6 bases and J shed 13 bases, with 4 bases lying between them. Germline V CDR1 and CDR2: LGHDT, YNNKEL (reference sequence). CDR3 length: 8 amino acids. The CDR3 DNA follows: TGTGCCAGCAGTCTTCAGTTCTTC. This translates into CASSLQFF.

This chain links TRBV27 with TRBJ2-7; 11 bases are shared with TRBD2. CDR3 length equals 14 residues. V shed 4 bases and J 3 bases; nucleotides not matched to a gene: 2. Germline V gene sequence: CDR1 MNHEY, CDR2 SMNVEV (reference sequence). The CDR3 DNA follows: TGTGCCAGCAGTTATGGGACTAGCGGCTACGAGCAGTACTTC. This translates into CASSYGTSGYEQYF.